This entry lists 2 T cell receptor beta chains sequenced from one sample in a study of siplizumab effects on memory and regulatory T cells. Sequencing used immunoSEQ multiplex PCR; TCRdb keeps in-frame clones, though not all of them. The sample has about 100,000 clones; around 90% are singletons. Material for sequencing was CD4+ T cells sorted from blood. The receptor set was obtained from a human donor in good health.

The chain links TRBV28 to TRBJ1-4; D not resolved. This CDR3 region has 13 residues. Germline V gene lookup returns CDR1 MDHEN and CDR2 SYDVKM. Between the trimmed V and J ends, which lost 5 bases and 7 bases, there was a span of 11 bases. CDR3 in DNA: TGTGCCAGCAGTCTCCGCCTGGGTGAAAAACTGTTTTTT. This encodes CASSLRLGEKLFF.

J is TRBJ1-5 and V is TRBV6-5; D possibly corresponds to TRBD1 (5 bases). The CDR3 extends over 13 amino acids. The V and J ends lost 2 bases and 6 bases respectively, with 8 bases between them. Germline V gene data show CDR1 as MNHEY and CDR2 as SVGAGI. CDR3 sequence (DNA): TGTGCCAGCAGTTACCTGGGGGGTCAGCCCCAGCATTTT. This sequence encodes CASSYLGGQPQHF.